The 5 T cell receptor beta chains given below trace back to one sample, sequenced in a study of shared clonotypes between healthy human individuals. CD45RO-negative cells were positively selected for CCR7, leaving out terminally differentiated effector memory CD45RA+ cells. Clones were read by immunoSEQ multiplex PCR, and TCRdb kept only the in-frame ones, dropping some. Among about 580,000 clones listed, 95% to 98% were seen once. Sequencing was done on a sample of naive CD8+ T cells sorted from blood. Source of these receptors: a man younger than 45 in good health.

The V call is TRBV29-1, the J call TRBJ2-5; tentative D call: TRBD1 (6 bases). CDR1 is SQVTM, CDR2 ANQGSEA, per germline. The CDR3 runs 15 residues. Trimming removed 3 bases at V and 0 bases at J, with 14 bases between. This CDR3 is CSVEGADTNQETQYF. The DNA for the CDR3 is TGCAGCGTTGAGGGGGCGGACACCAACCAAGAGACCCAGTACTTC.

The chain couples TRBV19 to TRBJ1-5, with D tentatively TRBD1 (6 bases). Germline V lookup: CDR1 LNHDA, CDR2 SQIVND (reference sequence). Trimming left V 1 base short and J 4 bases short, with 11 bases between. The CDR3 loop spans 15 amino acids. In DNA, the CDR3 is TGTGCCAGTAGTATAGGAGGCAGGGGAAATCAGCCCCAGCATTTT. Protein product: CASSIGGRGNQPQHF. Filled out from reference TRBV19 and TRBJ1-5, the complete variable domain reads DGGITQSPKYLFRKEGQNVTLSCEQNLNHDAMYWYRQDPGQGLRLIYYSQIVNDFQKGDIAEGYSVSREKKESFPLTVTSAQKNPTAFYLCASSIGGRGNQPQHFGDGTRLSIL.

The table lists this clone with a count of one. The V gene is TRBV27, the J gene TRBJ2-7; the match to TRBD2 covers 9 bases. Germline V gene lookup returns CDR1 MNHEY and CDR2 SMNVEV (reference sequence). The CDR3 has 14 residues. V dropped 2 bases and J dropped 6; count of bases not matched to a gene: 5. The CDR3 DNA sequence: TGTGCCAGCAGTTTAGCTAGCGGGGCCTCCGAGCAGTACTTC. It codes for CASSLASGASEQYF.

This chain links TRBV7-9 with TRBJ2-7; a weak D match, TRBD1 (5 bases). Germline CDR1 and CDR2: SEHNR and FQNEAQ (reference sequence). The CDR3 consists of 11 residues. The ends were cut back, 5 bases at V and 6 bases at J, with 8 bases in the middle. The CDR3 DNA is TGTGCCAGCAGCCCAGGGCTCGAGCAGTACTTC. It specifies CASSPGLEQYF.

This clone appeared a single time. This chain joins TRBV28 and TRBJ2-2, with D perhaps matching TRBD1 (6 bases). V lost 6 bases and J lost 5, with 10 bases in between. The CDR3 runs 13 residues. In germline, CDR1 is MDHEN, CDR2 SYDVKM. CDR3 in amino acids: CASRPTGTGELFF. CDR3 coding DNA: TGTGCCAGCAGACCTACAGGGACCGGGGAGCTGTTTTTT. Variable domain in full (rest from reference TRBV28 and TRBJ2-2): DVKVTQSSRYLVKRTGEKVFLECVQDMDHENMFWYRQDPGLGLRLIYFSYDVKMKEKGDIPEGYSVSREKKERFSLILESASTNQTSMYLCASRPTGTGELFFGEGSRLTVL.